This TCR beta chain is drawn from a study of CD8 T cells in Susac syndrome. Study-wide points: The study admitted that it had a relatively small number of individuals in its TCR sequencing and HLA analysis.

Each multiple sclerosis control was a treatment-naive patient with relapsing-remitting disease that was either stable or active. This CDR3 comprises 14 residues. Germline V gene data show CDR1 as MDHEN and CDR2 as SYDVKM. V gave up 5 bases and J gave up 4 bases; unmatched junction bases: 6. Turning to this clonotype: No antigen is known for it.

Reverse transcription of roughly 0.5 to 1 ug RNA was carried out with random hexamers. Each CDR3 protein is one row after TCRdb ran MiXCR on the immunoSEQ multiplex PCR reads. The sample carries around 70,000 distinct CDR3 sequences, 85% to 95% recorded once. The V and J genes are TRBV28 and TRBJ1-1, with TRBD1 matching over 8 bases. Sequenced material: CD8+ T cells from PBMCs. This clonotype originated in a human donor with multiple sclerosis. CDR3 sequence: CASSVTGGLTEAFF. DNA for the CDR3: TGTGCCAGCAGTGTAACAGGGGGGCTCACTGAAGCTTTCTTT.